This TCR beta chain was recovered during a study of blood T cell repertoires in COVID-19. Study information: There were acute and convalescent COVID-19 samples, and they came from the United States, Italy and Spain.

Original processing methods: Reference gene primer amplification gave nucleated cell count estimates. Generated by immunoSEQ multiplex PCR, the TCRdb table keeps only in-frame clones and is missing some. V and J calls plus clone size are reproduced from that table; the DNA served to infer D and trimming. The table lists approximately 150,000 clones, approximately 91% of them singletons, with about 4.9% in the top ten. The germline CDR1 and CDR2 sequences are LGHDT and YNNKEL (reference sequence). The V segment lost 1 base and the J segment 12 bases; nucleotides outside the gene matches: 7. The CDR3 length is 15 residues.

This sequence was found in a man aged 18 to 30 with COVID-19, enrolled during active disease. The source material was peripheral blood. The chain uses TRBV3-1 (or the pseudogene TRBV3-2) and TRBJ2-1; 12 nucleotides align to TRBD2. CDR3 sequence: CASSQVLAGGPSQFF. The CDR3 nucleotides read TGTGCCAGCAGCCAAGTCCTAGCGGGAGGGCCGTCGCAGTTCTTC.